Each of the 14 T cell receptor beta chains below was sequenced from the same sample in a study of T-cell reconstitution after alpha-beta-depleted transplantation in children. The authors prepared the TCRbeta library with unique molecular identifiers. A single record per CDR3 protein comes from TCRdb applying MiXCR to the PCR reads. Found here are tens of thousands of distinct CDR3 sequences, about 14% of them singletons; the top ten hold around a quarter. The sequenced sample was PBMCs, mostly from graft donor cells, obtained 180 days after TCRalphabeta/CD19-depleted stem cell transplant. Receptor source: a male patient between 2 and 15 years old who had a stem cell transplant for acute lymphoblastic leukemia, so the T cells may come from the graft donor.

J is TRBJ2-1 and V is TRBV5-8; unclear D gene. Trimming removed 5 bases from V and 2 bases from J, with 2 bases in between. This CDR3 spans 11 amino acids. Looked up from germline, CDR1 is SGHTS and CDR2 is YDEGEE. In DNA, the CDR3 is TGTGCCAGCAGTGCCTACAATGAGCAGTTCTTC. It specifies CASSAYNEQFF.

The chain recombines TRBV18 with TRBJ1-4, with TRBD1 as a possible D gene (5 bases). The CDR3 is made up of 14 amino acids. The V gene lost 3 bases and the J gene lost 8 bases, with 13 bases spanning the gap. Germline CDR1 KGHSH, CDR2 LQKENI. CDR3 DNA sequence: TGTGCCAGCTCACCTTCATTTGGGGGAGAAAAACTGTTTTTT. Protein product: CASSPSFGGEKLFF.

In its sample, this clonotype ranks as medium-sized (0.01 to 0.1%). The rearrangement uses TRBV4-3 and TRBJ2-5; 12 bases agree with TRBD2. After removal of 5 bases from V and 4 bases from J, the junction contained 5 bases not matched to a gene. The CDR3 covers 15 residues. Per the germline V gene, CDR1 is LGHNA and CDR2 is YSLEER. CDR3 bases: TGCGCCAGCAGCGAAGGACTAGCGGGGTTAGAGACCCAGTACTTC. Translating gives CASSEGLAGLETQYF.

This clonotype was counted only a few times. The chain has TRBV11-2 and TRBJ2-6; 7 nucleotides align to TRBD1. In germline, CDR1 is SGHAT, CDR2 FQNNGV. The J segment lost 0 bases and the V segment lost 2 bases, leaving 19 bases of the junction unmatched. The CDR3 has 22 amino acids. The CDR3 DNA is TGTGCCAGCAGCTTATATCCTCCGAGGGGGCCTCGAATCCGCTCTGGGGCCAACGTCCTGACTTTC. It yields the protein CASSLYPPRGPRIRSGANVLTF.

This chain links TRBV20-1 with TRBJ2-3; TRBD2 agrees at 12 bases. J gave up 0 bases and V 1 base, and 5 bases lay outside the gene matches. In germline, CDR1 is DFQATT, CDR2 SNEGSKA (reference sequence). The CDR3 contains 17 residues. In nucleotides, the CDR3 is TGCAGTGCTAGAGTAGGAGGACTAGCGGGAAGCACAGATACGCAGTATTTT. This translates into CSARVGGLAGSTDTQYF.

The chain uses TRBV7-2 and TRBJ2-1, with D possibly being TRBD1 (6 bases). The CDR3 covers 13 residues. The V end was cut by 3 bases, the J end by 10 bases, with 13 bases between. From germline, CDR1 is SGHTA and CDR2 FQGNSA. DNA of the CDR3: TGTGCCAGCAGCTTCCGACCCCAGGGGGAGCAGTTCTTC. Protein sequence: CASSFRPQGEQFF.

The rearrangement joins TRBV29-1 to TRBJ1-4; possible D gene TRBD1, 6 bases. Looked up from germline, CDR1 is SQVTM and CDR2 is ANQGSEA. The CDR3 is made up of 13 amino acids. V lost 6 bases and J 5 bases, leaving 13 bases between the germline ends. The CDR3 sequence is CSVETGENEKLFF. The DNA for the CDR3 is TGCAGCGTAGAGACAGGCGAAAATGAAAAACTGTTTTTT.

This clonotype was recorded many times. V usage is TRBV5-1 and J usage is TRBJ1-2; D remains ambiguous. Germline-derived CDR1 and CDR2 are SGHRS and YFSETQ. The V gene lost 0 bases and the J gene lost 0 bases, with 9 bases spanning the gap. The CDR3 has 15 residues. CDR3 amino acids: CASSLVGTANYGYTF. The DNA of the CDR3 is TGCGCCAGCAGCTTGGTCGGTACAGCTAACTATGGCTACACCTTC.

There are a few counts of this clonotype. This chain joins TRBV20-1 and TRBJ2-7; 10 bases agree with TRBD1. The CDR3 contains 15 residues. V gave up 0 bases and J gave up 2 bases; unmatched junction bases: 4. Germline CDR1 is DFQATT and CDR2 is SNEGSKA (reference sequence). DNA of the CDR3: TGCAGTGCTAGAGATGGGGGACAGGGGCCCTACGAGCAGTACTTC. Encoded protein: CSARDGGQGPYEQYF.

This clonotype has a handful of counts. In DNA, the CDR3 is TGCAGCGTTTACGGCGGGGAGCTGTTTTTT. Protein: CSVYGGELFF. This chain links TRBV29-1 with TRBJ2-2, with D hard to call. The CDR3 has 10 amino acids. Per germline, CDR1 SQVTM and CDR2 ANQGSEA. The V end lost 5 bases, the J end lost 7 bases, and 5 bases lay between the germline ends.

The CDR3 nucleotides read TGTGCCTGCCGCCGGGACAGGGTAGGGGAGCTGTTTTTT. This translates into CACRRDRVGELFF. This chain uses TRBV12-3 or TRBV12-4 with TRBJ2-2; 9 nucleotides agree with TRBD1. The CDR3 runs to 13 residues. V was clipped by 11 bases and J by 8 bases; unmatched bases: 9.

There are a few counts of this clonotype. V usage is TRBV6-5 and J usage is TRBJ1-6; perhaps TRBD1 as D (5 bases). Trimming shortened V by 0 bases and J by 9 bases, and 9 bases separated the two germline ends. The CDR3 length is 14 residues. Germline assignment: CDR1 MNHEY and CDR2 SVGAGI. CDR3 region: CASSYSGGSSPLHF. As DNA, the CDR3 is TGTGCCAGCAGTTACTCTGGGGGGAGTTCACCCCTCCACTTT.

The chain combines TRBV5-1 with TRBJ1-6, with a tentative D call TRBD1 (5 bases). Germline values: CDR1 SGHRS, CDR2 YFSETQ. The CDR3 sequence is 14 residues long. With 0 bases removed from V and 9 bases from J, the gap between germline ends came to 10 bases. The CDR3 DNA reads TGCGCCAGCAGCTTGGAGCCAGGGCTTTCACCCCTCCACTTT. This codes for CASSLEPGLSPLHF.

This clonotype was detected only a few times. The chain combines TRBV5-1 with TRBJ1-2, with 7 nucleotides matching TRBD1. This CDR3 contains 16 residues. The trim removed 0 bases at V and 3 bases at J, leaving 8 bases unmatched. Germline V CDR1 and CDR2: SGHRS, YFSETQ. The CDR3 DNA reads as TGCGCCAGCAGCTTGGCCTTGGACAGGAGTTACTATGGCTACACCTTC. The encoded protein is CASSLALDRSYYGYTF.